Detailed here is one TCR beta chain. What it binds is not known. This record comes from a study of OX40 agonist ivuxolimab in advanced cancers. Study-level findings and limits: A proportion of nonresponders additionally exhibited low normalized T-cell clonal expansion. CD4+ and CD8+ T cells in blood underwent clonal expansion by week 6 at 0.1 to 3.0 mg/kg.

Using immunoSEQ multiplex PCR, the repertoire was profiled, and TCRdb retains in-frame clones only, with some absent. The table includes 76,000 or so clones, about 89% detected once. The source is an adult with an advanced solid tumor such as melanoma, head and neck, liver or kidney cancer. The starting material was CD4+ or CD8+ T cells sorted from blood, obtained in a trial of the OX40 agonist ivuxolimab.

CDR3 bases: TGCGCCAGCAGCTGGGACAGGGGGTCGAACACCGGGGAGCTGTTTTTT. Translating it yields CASSWDRGSNTGELFF. J is TRBJ2-2 and V is TRBV5-1; 11 bases fit TRBD1. CDR1 is SGHRS, CDR2 YFSETQ, per germline. The CDR3 loop spans 16 amino acids. V lost 3 bases, J lost 0 bases, and 1 base stayed unmatched.